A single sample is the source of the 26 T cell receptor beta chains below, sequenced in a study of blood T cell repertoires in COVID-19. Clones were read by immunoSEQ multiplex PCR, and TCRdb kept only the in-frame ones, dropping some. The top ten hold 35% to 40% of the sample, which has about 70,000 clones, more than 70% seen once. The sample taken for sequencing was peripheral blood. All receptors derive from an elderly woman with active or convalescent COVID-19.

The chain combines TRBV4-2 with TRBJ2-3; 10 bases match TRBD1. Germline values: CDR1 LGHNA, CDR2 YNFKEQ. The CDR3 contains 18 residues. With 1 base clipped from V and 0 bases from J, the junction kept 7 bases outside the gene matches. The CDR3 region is CASSQVPGQGLSTDTQYF. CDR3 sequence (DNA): TGTGCCAGCAGCCAAGTTCCGGGACAGGGGCTTAGCACAGATACGCAGTATTTT.

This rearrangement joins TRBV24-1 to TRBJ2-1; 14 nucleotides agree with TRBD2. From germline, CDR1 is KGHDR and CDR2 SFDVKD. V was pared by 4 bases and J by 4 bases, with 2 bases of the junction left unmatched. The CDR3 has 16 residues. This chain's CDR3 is CATSDRTSGGYNEQFF. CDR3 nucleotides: TGTGCCACCAGTGACCGGACTAGCGGGGGGTACAATGAGCAGTTCTTC.

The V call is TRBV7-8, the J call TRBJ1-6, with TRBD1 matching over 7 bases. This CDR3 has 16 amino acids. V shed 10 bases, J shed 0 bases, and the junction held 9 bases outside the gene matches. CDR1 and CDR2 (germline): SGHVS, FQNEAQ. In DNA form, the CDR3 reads TGTGCCACCTTAGACAGGGTCAACTCCTATAATTCACCCCTCCACTTT. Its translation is CATLDRVNSYNSPLHF.

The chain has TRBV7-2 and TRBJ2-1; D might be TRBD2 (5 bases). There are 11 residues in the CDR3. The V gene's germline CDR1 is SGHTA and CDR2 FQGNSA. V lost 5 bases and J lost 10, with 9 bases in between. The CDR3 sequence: CASSAGGEQFF. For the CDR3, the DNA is TGTGCCAGCAGCGCGGGCGGAGAGCAGTTCTTC.

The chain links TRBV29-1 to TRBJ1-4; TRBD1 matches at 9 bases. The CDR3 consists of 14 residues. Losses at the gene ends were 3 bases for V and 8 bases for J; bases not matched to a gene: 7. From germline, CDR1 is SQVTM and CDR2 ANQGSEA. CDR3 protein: CSVDTPGQGEKLFF. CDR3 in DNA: TGCAGCGTTGATACACCGGGACAGGGCGAAAAACTGTTTTTT. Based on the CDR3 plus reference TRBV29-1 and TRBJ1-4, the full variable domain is SAVISQKPSRDICQRGTSLTIQCQVDSQVTMMFWYRQQPGQSLTLIATANQGSEATYESGFVIDKFPISRPNLTFSTLTVSNMSPEDSSIYLCSVDTPGQGEKLFFGSGTQLSVL.

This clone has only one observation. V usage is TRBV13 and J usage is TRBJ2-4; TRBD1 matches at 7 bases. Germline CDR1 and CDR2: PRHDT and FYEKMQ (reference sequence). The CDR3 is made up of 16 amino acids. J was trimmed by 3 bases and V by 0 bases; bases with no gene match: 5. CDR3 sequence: CASSLGKRTGKNIQYF. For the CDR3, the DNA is TGTGCCAGCAGCTTAGGGAAACGGACAGGCAAAAACATTCAGTACTTC.

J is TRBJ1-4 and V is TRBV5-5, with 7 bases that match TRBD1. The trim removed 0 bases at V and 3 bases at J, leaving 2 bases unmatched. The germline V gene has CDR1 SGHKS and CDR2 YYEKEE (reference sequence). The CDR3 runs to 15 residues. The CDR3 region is CASSLGQGSNEKLFF. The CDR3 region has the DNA TGTGCCAGCAGCTTGGGACAGGGCTCTAATGAAAAACTGTTTTTT.

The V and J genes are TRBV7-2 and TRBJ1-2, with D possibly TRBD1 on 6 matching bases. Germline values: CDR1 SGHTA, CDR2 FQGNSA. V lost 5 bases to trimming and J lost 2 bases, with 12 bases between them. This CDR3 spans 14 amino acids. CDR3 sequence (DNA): TGTGCCAGCAGCGAACAGGGAACAAACTATGGCTACACCTTC. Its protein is CASSEQGTNYGYTF.

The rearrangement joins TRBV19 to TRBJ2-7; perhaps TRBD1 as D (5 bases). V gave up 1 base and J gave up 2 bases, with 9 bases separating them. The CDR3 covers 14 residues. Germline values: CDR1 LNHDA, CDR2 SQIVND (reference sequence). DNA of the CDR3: TGTGCCAGTAGTATAGCGGACATCCCCTACGAGCAGTACTTC. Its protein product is CASSIADIPYEQYF.

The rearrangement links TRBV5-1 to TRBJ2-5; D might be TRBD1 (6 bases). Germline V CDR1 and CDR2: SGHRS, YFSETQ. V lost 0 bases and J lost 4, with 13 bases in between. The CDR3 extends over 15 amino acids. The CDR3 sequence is CASSLVGGATETQYF. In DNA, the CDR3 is TGCGCCAGCAGCTTGGTTGGGGGCGCTACAGAGACCCAGTACTTC.

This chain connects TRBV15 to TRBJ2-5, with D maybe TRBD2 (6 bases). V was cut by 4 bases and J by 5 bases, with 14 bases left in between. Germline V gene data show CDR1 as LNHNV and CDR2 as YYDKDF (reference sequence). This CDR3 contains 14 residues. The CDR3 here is CATSKSDSGETQYF. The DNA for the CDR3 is TGTGCCACCAGCAAGTCCGACAGCGGGGAGACCCAGTACTTC.

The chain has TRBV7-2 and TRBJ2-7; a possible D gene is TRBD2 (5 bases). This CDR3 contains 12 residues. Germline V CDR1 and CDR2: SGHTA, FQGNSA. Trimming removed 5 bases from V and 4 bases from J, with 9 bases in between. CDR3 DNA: TGTGCCAGCAGCCGTACTAGGTACGAGCAGTACTTC. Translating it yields CASSRTRYEQYF.

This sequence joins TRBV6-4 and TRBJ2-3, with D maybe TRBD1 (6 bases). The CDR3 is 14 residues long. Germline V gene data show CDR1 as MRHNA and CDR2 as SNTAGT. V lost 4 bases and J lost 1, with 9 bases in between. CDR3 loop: CASSAGARTDTQYF. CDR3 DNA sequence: TGTGCCAGCAGTGCAGGGGCCCGCACAGATACGCAGTATTTT.

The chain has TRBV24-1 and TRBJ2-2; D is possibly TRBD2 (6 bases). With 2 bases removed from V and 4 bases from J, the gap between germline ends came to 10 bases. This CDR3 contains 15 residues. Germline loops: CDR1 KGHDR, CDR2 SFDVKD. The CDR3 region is CATSDSGGITGELFF. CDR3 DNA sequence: TGTGCCACCAGTGATTCCGGGGGAATCACCGGGGAGCTGTTTTTT.

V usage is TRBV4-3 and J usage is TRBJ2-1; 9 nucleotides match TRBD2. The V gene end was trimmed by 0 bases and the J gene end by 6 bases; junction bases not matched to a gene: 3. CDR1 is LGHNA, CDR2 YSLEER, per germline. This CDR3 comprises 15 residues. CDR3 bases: TGCGCCAGCAGCCAAGATCTGACTAGCGGCAATGAGCAGTTCTTC. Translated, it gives CASSQDLTSGNEQFF.

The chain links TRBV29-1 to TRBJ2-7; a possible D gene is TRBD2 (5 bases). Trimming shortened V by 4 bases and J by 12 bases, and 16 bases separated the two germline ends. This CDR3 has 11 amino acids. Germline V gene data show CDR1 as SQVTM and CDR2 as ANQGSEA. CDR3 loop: CSVADPGVRYF. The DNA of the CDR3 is TGCAGCGTTGCAGATCCCGGGGTTCGGTACTTC.

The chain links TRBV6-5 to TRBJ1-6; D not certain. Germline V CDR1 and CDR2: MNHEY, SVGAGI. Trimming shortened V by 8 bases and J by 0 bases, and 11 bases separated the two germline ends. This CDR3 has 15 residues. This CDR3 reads CASLARSSYNSPLHF. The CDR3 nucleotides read TGTGCCAGCCTGGCTCGCAGCTCCTATAATTCACCCCTCCACTTT.

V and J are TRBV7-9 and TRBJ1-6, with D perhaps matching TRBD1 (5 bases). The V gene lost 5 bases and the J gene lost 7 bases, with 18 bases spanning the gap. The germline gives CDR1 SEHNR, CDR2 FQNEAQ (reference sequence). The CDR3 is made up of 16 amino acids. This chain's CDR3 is CASSLTGGQENSPLHF. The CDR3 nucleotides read TGTGCCAGCAGCCTGACGGGGGGTCAAGAGAATTCACCCCTCCACTTT.

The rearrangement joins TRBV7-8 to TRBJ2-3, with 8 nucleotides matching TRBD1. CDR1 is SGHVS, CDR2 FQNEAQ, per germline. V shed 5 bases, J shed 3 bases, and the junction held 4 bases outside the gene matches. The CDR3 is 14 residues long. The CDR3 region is CASSDHRGTDTQYF. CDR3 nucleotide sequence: TGTGCCAGCAGCGACCACAGGGGGACAGATACGCAGTATTTT.

The CDR3 loop is CASSSAGGLSETQYF. Written as DNA, the CDR3 is TGTGCCAGCAGTTCAGCGGGGGGGTTGTCAGAGACCCAGTACTTC. This chain connects TRBV28 to TRBJ2-5; 10 bases are a match to TRBD2. CDR3 length: 15 residues. CDR1 is MDHEN and CDR2 is SYDVKM in the germline V gene. V trimming: 4 bases; J trimming: 4 bases; junction bases outside the gene matches: 6. Full variable domain (remainder filled in from reference TRBV28 and TRBJ2-5): DVKVTQSSRYLVKRTGEKVFLECVQDMDHENMFWYRQDPGLGLRLIYFSYDVKMKEKGDIPEGYSVSREKKERFSLILESASTNQTSMYLCASSSAGGLSETQYFGPGTRLLVL.

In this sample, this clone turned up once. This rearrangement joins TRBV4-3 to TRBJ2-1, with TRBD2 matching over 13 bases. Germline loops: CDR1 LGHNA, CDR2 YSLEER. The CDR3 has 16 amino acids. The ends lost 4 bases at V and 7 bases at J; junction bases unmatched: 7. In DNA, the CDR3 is TGCGCCAGCAGCCTTCGGACTAGCGGGAGCCGAAATGAGCAGTTCTTC. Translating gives CASSLRTSGSRNEQFF.

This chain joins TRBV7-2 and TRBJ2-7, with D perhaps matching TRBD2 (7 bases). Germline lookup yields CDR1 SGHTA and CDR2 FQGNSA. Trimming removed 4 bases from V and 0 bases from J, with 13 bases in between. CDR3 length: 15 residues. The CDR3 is CASSSEGGLSYEQYF. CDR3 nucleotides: TGTGCCAGCAGCTCTGAGGGGGGGCTCTCCTACGAGCAGTACTTC.

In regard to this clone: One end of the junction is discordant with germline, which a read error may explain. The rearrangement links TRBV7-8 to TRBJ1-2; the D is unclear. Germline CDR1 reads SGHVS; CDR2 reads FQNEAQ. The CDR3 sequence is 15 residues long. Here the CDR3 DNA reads TGTGCCAGCAGCATAGCACCTGAGGGAAGCTATGGCTACACCTTC. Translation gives CASSIAPEGSYGYTF.

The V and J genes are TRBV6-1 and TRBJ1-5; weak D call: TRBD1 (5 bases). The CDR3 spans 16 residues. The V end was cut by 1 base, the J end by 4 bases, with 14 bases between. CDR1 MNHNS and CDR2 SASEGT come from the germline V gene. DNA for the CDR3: TGTGCCAGCAGTGAAGTGGGAGGGGCGGGGAATCAGCCCCAGCATTTT. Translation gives CASSEVGGAGNQPQHF.

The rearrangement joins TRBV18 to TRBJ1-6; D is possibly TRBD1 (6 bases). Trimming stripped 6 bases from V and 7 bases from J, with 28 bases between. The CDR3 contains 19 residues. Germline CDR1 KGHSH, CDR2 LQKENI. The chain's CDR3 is CASSPLKATGPPPNSPLHF. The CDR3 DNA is TGTGCCAGCTCGCCCCTCAAGGCAACAGGGCCACCGCCGAATTCACCCCTCCACTTT.

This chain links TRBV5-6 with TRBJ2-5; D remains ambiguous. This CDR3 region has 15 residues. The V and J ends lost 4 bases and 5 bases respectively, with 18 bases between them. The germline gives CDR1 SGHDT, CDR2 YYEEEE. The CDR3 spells CASSAIYVPFETQYF. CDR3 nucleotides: TGTGCCAGCAGCGCGATATACGTCCCATTCGAGACCCAGTACTTC.